A selection of T cell receptor beta chains follows, all from one sample in a study of blood T cells in healthy people across ages. From the 5' RACE reads, TCRdb called clonotypes with MiXCR, one entry per CDR3 protein. This table has some 1.1 million distinct CDR3 sequences, 30% to 40% appearing once. The sequencing input was blood. The receptor set was obtained from a young man in good health. Both conserved end residues are part of each CDR3. D genes are given only for firm matches. Rows give clone size only sometimes, using once, few, many, or a class for an expanded clone.

V gene	D gene	clone size	J gene	CDR3 DNA	CDR3 protein
TRBV20-1	-	-	TRBJ2-1	TGCAGTGCTAGAGATATCGGGGCACCAGGCTACAATGAGCAGTTCTTC	CSARDIGAPGYNEQFF
TRBV20-1	-	-	TRBJ1-1	TGCAGTGCTAGACCCCCGACAGGAAGGGCGAACACTGAAGCTTTCTTT	CSARPPTGRANTEAFF
TRBV7-2	-	few	TRBJ2-5	TGTGCCAGCAGCTTAGTAGGGGAACAGACCCAGTACTTC	CASSLVGEQTQYF
TRBV12-3/TRBV12-4	-	many	TRBJ2-7	TGTGCCAGCAGTTTAGGGATCTCTTACGAGCAGTACTTC	CASSLGISYEQYF
TRBV14	-	-	TRBJ2-2	TGTGTCAGCAGCCAAAGCCGGCCCGGGGAGCTGTTTTTT	CVSSQSRPGELFF
TRBV4-2	-	many	TRBJ2-1	TGTGCCAGCAGCCCTCCAGCCAAGTACAATGAGCAGTTCTTC	CASSPPAKYNEQFF
TRBV6-2/TRBV6-3	-	-	TRBJ2-5	TGTGCCAGCACCGCTAGGGAGACCCAGTACTTC	CASTARETQYF
TRBV6-1	TRBD1	few	TRBJ2-5	TGTGCCAACCTGGGACAGGGTGAGACCCAGTACTTC	CANLGQGETQYF
TRBV12-3/TRBV12-4	TRBD1	-	TRBJ1-5	TGTGCCAGCAGTGGACAGGGTAAAAATCAGCCCCAGCATTTT	CASSGQGKNQPQHF
TRBV2	-	few	TRBJ1-2	TGTGCCAGCCGGACGGATGCCTACACCTTC	CASRTDAYTF
TRBV3-1	-	few	TRBJ1-2	TGTGCCAGCAGCCCCACCCGTCGGAACTATGGCTACACCTTC	CASSPTRRNYGYTF
TRBV7-2	-	-	TRBJ2-5	TGTGCCAGCAGCTCTGCGGGACAACAAGAGACCCAGTACTTC	CASSSAGQQETQYF
TRBV7-3	-	-	TRBJ2-3	TGTGCCAGCAGCTTACAAGGTCCCTCAGATACGCAGTATTTT	CASSLQGPSDTQYF
TRBV29-1	TRBD2	-	TRBJ2-1	TGCAGCGTTGAAAGTAGCGGGGGTTATGAGCAGTTCTTC	CSVESSGGYEQFF
TRBV20-1	-	-	TRBJ2-1	TGCAGTGCCCTAACGCCCACAGGGCTTGAGCAGTTCTTC	CSALTPTGLEQFF
TRBV29-1	-	-	TRBJ1-4	TGCAGCGTTGAAGGTCCAGGGCGGAGTGGAAAACTGTTTTTT	CSVEGPGRSGKLFF
TRBV27	-	-	TRBJ1-5	TGTGCCACCGGGAGGGGCAATCAGCTCCAGCATTTT	CATGRGNQLQHF
TRBV5-1	-	-	TRBJ1-4	TGCGCCAGCAGCGGGAGCGTGCAGGGGCGGAATGAAAAACTGTTTTTT	CASSGSVQGRNEKLFF
TRBV21-1	-	few	TRBJ1-1	TGTGCCCCTTACGGGGGGGGGAACACTGAAGCTTTCTTT	CAPYGGGNTEAFF
TRBV4-1	-	once	TRBJ1-5	TGCGCCAGCAGCCAAGATAGGTCGGAATGGAGCAATCAGCCCCAGCATTTT	CASSQDRSEWSNQPQHF
TRBV6-1	-	many	TRBJ1-5	TGTGCCAGCAGTTTACAGGGCTATAATCAGCCCCAGCATTTT	CASSLQGYNQPQHF
TRBV20-1	-	-	TRBJ1-4	TGCAGTGCTAGCTCGCGGGCTAATGAAAAACTGTTTTTT	CSASSRANEKLFF
TRBV20-1	-	-	TRBJ1-2	TGCAGTGCTAGCCCCCCCCCTAACTATGGCTACACCTTC	CSASPPPNYGYTF
TRBV19	TRBD1	-	TRBJ2-3	TGTGCCAGTAGCATGTGGACAGGGGGTTTCACAGATACGCAGTATTTT	CASSMWTGGFTDTQYF
TRBV10-3	TRBD1	many	TRBJ2-7	TGTGCCATCAGTGGTACTAAACAGGGGAACGAGCAGTACTTC	CAISGTKQGNEQYF
TRBV6-6	-	-	TRBJ1-4	TGTGCCAGCACCAAAGGGGGGGTTGGGGAAAAACTGTTTTTT	CASTKGGVGEKLFF
TRBV25-1	TRBD1	-	TRBJ1-2	TGTGCCAGCGGGGACAGTCGAATCCTAGAAGGCTACACCTTC	CASGDSRILEGYTF
TRBV5-1	TRBD2	few	TRBJ2-3	TGCGCCAGCAGCTTGGGGCTAGCGGGGTACACAGATACGCAGTATTTT	CASSLGLAGYTDTQYF
TRBV5-1	TRBD1	many	TRBJ2-7	TGCGCCAGCAGCTGGGACAGCTCCTACGAGCAGTACTTC	CASSWDSSYEQYF
TRBV9	-	-	TRBJ2-2	TGTGCCTGCAGCGTATCCCCGGTCCCTAACACCGGGGAGCTGTTTTTT	CACSVSPVPNTGELFF
TRBV2	-	-	TRBJ2-1	TGTGCCAGCAGGTATGCGAGCTCCTACAATGAGCAGTTCTTC	CASRYASSYNEQFF
TRBV4-1	TRBD2	few	TRBJ2-3	TGCGCCAGCAGCCAAGATTACGCGGGGGGGCTTGATACGCAGTATTTT	CASSQDYAGGLDTQYF
TRBV27	-	-	TRBJ1-6	TGTGCCATCAGTGGGCGGATTAATTCACCCCTCCACTTT	CAISGRINSPLHF
TRBV21-1	-	-	TRBJ2-5	TGTGCCAGCAGCAAAGGGGCGGTGAATTTCTACAATGAGCAGTACTTC	CASSKGAVNFYNEQYF
TRBV27	-	-	TRBJ2-1	TGTGCCAGCAGTTTATCAGTCAGGTCGGCAGGGGAGTTCTTC	CASSLSVRSAGEFF
TRBV6-5	-	-	TRBJ2-5	TGTGCCAGCAAAAGGACAGTTCGAGAGACCCAGTACTTC	CASKRTVRETQYF